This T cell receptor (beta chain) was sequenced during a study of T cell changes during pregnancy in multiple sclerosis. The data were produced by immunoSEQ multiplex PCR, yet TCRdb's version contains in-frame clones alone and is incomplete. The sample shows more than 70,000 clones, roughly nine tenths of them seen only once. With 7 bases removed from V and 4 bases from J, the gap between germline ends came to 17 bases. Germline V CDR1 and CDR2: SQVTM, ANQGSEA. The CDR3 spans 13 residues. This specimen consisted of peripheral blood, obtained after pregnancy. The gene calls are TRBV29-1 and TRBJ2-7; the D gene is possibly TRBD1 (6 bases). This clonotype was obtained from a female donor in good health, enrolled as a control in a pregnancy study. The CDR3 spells CSATQGPEYEQYF. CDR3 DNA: TGCAGCGCTACACAGGGACCGGAATACGAGCAGTACTTC.